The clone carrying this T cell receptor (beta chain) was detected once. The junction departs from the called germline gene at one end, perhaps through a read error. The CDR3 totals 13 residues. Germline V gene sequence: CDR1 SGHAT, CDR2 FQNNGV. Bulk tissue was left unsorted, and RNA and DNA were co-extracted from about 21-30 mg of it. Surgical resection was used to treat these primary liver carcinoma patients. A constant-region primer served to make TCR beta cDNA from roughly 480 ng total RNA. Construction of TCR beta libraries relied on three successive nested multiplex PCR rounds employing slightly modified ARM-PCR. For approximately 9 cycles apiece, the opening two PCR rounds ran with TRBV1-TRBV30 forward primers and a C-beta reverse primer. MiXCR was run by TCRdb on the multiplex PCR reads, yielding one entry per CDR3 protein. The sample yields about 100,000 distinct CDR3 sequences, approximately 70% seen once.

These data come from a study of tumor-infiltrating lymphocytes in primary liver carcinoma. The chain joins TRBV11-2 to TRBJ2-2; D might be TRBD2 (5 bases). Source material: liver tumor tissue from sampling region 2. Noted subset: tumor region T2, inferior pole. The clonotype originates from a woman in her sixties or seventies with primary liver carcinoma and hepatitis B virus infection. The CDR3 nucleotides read TGTGCCAGCAGCTTAGATAGGACTGGGGAGCCGTCGTTT. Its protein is CASSLDRTGEPSF.